The clone carrying this TCR beta chain was seen many times. Its antigen is as yet unknown. This sample is drawn from a study of T cells in Graves' hyperthyroidism and ophthalmopathy. At the level of the study: Peripheral blood was secured at the point of initial diagnosis, before any treatment.

Diagnosis relied on clinical symptoms, serum thyroxine and TRAb, thyroid ultrasound and orbital computed tomography. Findings of the study overall: In validation, the model predicted ophthalmopathy. These predictions came a median approximately 6.5 months before onset.

What was amplified from RNA transcripts were TCR beta CDR3 regions. The HTBI set primed first-round TCR CDR3 RT-PCR. Each CDR3 protein is one row after TCRdb ran MiXCR on the multiplex PCR reads. The data hold about half a million distinct CDR3 sequences, with more than 15% observed a single time. Specimen: blood. The TCR was taken from a woman aged 25 to 39 with Graves' ophthalmopathy.

The CDR3 is CASSSGQLGTDTQYF. The CDR3 DNA reads as TGCGCCAGCAGCTCGGGACAGCTCGGCACAGATACGCAGTATTTT. The rearrangement links TRBV5-1 to TRBJ2-3; 7 nucleotides agree with TRBD1. CDR1 is SGHRS and CDR2 is YFSETQ in the germline V gene. There are 15 residues in the CDR3. Losses at the gene ends were 3 bases for V and 1 base for J; bases not matched to a gene: 5.